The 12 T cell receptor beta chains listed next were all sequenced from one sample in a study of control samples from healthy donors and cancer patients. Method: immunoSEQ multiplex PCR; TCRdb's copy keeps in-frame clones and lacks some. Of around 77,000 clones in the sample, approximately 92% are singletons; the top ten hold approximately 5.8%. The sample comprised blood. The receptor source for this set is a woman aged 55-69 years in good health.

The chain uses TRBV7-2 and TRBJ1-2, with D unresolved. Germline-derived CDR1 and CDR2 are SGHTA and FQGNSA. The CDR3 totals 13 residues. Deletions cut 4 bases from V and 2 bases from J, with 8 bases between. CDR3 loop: CASSSGMNYGYTF. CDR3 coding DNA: TGTGCCAGCAGCTCGGGGATGAACTATGGCTACACCTTC.

The CDR3 here is CASSLLGLPEAFF. CDR3 coding DNA: TGTGCCAGCAGCTTACTGGGTTTACCTGAAGCTTTCTTT. The genes are TRBV7-9 and TRBJ1-1; D gene ambiguous. The CDR3 covers 13 residues. V was cut by 2 bases and J by 6 bases, with 10 bases left in between. Germline CDR1 and CDR2: SEHNR and FQNEAQ (reference sequence).

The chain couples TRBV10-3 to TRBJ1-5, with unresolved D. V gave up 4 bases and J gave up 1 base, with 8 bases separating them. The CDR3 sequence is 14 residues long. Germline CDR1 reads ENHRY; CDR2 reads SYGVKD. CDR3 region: CAISGSRSNQPQHF. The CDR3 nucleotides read TGTGCCATCAGTGGGAGCCGGAGCAATCAGCCCCAGCATTTT.

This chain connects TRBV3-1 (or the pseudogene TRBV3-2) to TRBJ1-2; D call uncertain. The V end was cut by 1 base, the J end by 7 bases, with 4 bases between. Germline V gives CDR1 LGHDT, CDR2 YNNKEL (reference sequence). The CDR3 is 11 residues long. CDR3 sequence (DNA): TGTGCCAGCAGCCAAGCAGGTGGCTACACCTTC. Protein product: CASSQAGGYTF.

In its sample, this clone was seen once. The CDR3 DNA is TGTGCCAGCAGTTCAGGGTACCGCGAGCAGTACTTC. This gives the protein CASSSGYREQYF. This chain uses TRBV6-5 with TRBJ2-7, with TRBD1 as a possible D gene (5 bases). The CDR3 spans 12 residues. CDR1 is MNHEY, CDR2 SVGAGI, per germline. V was trimmed by 4 bases and J by 6 bases, leaving 10 bases between them.

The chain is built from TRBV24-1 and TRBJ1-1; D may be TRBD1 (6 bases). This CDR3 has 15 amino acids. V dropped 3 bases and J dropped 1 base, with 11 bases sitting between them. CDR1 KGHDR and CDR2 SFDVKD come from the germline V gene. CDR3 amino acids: CATSDSRGGNTEAFF. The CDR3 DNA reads TGTGCCACCAGTGATAGCAGGGGAGGGAACACTGAAGCTTTCTTT.

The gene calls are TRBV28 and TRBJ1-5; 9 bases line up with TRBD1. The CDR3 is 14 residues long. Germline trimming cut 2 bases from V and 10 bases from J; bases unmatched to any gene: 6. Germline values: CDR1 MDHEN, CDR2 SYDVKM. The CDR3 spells CASSLGDRDGPQHF. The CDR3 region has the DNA TGTGCCAGCAGTTTAGGGGACAGGGACGGTCCCCAGCATTTT.

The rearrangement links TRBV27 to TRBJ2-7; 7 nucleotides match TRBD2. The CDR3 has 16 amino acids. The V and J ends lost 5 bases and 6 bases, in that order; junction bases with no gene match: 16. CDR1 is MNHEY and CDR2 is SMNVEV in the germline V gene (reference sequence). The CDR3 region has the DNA TGTGCCAGCAGTCCAAGGGCCGGGTCTAGCGGCCCCGAGCAGTACTTC. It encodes CASSPRAGSSGPEQYF.

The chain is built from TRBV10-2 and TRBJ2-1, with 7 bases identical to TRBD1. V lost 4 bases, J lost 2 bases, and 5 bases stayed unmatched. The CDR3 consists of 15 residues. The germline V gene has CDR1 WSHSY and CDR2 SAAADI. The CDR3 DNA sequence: TGCGCCAGCAGTGGAGACAGGGTTCCCTACAATGAGCAGTTCTTC. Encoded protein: CASSGDRVPYNEQFF.

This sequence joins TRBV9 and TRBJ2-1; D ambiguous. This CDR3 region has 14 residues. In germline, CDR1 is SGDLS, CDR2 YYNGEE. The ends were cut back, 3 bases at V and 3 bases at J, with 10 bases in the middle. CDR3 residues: CASSGGEVYNEQFF. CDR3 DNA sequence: TGTGCCAGCAGCGGAGGAGAGGTCTACAATGAGCAGTTCTTC.

The CDR3 reads CASQSGQFNQPQHF. The CDR3 DNA reads TGTGCCAGCCAATCCGGACAGTTTAATCAGCCCCAGCATTTT. The genes are TRBV28 and TRBJ1-5; a weak D match, TRBD1 (6 bases). The CDR3 has 14 amino acids. Germline-derived CDR1 and CDR2 are MDHEN and SYDVKM. Trimming cost V 8 bases and J 4 bases, with 15 bases left between them.

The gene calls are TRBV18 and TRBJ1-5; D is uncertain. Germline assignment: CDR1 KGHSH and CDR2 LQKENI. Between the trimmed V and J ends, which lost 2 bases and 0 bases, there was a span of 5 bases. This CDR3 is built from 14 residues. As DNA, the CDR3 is TGTGCCAGCTCACCATACGGTAGCAATCAGCCCCAGCATTTT. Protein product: CASSPYGSNQPQHF. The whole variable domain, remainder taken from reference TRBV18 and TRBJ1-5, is NAGVMQNPRHLVRRRGQEARLRCSPMKGHSHVYWYRQLPEEGLKFMVYLQKENIIDESGMPKERFSAEFPKEGPSILRIQQVVRGDSAAYFCASSPYGSNQPQHFGDGTRLSIL.